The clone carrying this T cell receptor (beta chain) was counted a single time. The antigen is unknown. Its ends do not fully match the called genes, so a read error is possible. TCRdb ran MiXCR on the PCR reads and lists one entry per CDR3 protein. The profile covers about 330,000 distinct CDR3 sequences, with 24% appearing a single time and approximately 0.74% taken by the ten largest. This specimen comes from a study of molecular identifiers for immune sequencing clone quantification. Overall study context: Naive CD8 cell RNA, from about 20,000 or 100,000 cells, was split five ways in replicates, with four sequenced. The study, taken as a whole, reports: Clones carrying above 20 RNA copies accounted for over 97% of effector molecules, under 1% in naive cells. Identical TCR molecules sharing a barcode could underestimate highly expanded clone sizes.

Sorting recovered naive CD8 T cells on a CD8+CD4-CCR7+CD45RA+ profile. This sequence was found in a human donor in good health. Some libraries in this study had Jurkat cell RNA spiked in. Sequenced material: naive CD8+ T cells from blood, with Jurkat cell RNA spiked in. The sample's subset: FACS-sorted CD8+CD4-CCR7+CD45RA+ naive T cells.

The CDR3 DNA follows: TGTGCCGGCAGTTTATCGGGGATCTGGGGTGCAACTAATGAAAAACTGTTTTTT. This gives the protein CAGSLSGIWGATNEKLFF. The rearrangement uses TRBV28 and TRBJ1-4; D uncertain. Germline V lookup: CDR1 MDHEN, CDR2 SYDVKM. This CDR3 has 18 residues. Filled out from reference TRBV28 and TRBJ1-4, the complete variable domain reads DVKVTQSSRYLVKRTGEKVFLECVQDMDHENMFWYRQDPGLGLRLIYFSYDVKMKEKGDIPEGYSVSREKKERFSLILESASTNQTSMYLCAGSLSGIWGATNEKLFFGSGTQLSVL.